In its sample, the clone carrying this T cell receptor (beta chain) was seen many times. No antigen is known for it. This sample is drawn from a study of T cells in Graves' hyperthyroidism and ophthalmopathy. Findings and limits, study-wide: From stable hyperthyroidism, ophthalmopathy was separated by a 13 V-J model. Blood held most thyroid clonotypes expanded above 0.001 frequency.

TCR beta CDR3 regions were amplified from RNA transcripts. An initial round of RT-PCR targeting the TCR CDR3 relied on the HTBI primer set. A single record per CDR3 protein comes from TCRdb applying MiXCR to the multiplex PCR reads. Of roughly 650,000 distinct CDR3 sequences listed, about a sixth are singletons. The TCR comes from a woman between 40 and 50 years old with Graves' ophthalmopathy. Sequences were obtained from blood.

This CDR3 reads CASSRTGALGTDTQYF. Here the CDR3 DNA reads TGTGCCAGCAGCCGCACAGGGGCCCTCGGCACAGATACGCAGTATTTT. V is TRBV6-1 and J is TRBJ2-3; 7 nucleotides match TRBD1. Germline V gene data show CDR1 as MNHNS and CDR2 as SASEGT. The CDR3 is made up of 16 amino acids. V lost 6 bases to trimming and J lost 1 base; unmatched junction nucleotides: 10.